The clone carrying this T cell receptor (beta chain) was counted many times. The sample is drawn from a study of T cells after yellow fever vaccination. TCRdb recomputed calls from the 5' RACE reads with MiXCR, one row per CDR3 protein. The sample comprises 120,000 or so distinct CDR3 sequences, 6.5% to 9% of which are singletons, and roughly 2.5% rests with the top ten. Germline assignment: CDR1 SGHRS and CDR2 YFSETQ. The V end lost 0 bases, the J end lost 5 bases, and 14 bases lay between the germline ends. The CDR3 runs 15 residues. The sequence came from a man younger than 35 who received the YFV17D yellow fever vaccine. The sequencing used CD4+ T cells sorted from PBMCs, collected roughly 46 days after the first yellow fever vaccination. The gene calls are TRBV5-1 and TRBJ2-5; D might be TRBD1 (6 bases). CDR3 sequence reads: CASSLVDSGRETQYF. In DNA form, the CDR3 reads TGCGCCAGCAGCTTGGTGGACAGTGGGCGGGAGACCCAGTACTTC.